The T cell receptor beta chain described here comes from a study of blood T cell repertoires in COVID-19. Study-wide background: Specimens from acute and convalescent COVID-19 originated in the United States, Italy and Spain.

Per the original data handling: How many nucleated cells were present was estimated from reference gene primer amplification. Clones were sequenced by immunoSEQ multiplex PCR, and TCRdb holds only the in-frame ones, with some missing. The V and J calls and clone size were taken over from that table, and D and trimming were inferred from the DNA. Counted here are around 230,000 clones, around 80% occurring once; the ten biggest clones make up more than 25%. This sequence originates from a man between 35 and 55 years old with acute or convalescent COVID-19. The sample taken for sequencing was peripheral blood.

The CDR3 sequence is CASRPTGTYYNEQFF. The CDR3 nucleotides read TGTGCCAGCAGACCTACCGGGACTTACTACAATGAGCAGTTCTTC. The rearrangement joins TRBV6-5 to TRBJ2-1; tentatively, D is TRBD2 (6 bases). V was shortened by 6 bases and J by 3 bases, with 15 bases between the two germline ends. This CDR3 contains 15 residues. CDR1 and CDR2 (germline): MNHEY, SVGAGI.